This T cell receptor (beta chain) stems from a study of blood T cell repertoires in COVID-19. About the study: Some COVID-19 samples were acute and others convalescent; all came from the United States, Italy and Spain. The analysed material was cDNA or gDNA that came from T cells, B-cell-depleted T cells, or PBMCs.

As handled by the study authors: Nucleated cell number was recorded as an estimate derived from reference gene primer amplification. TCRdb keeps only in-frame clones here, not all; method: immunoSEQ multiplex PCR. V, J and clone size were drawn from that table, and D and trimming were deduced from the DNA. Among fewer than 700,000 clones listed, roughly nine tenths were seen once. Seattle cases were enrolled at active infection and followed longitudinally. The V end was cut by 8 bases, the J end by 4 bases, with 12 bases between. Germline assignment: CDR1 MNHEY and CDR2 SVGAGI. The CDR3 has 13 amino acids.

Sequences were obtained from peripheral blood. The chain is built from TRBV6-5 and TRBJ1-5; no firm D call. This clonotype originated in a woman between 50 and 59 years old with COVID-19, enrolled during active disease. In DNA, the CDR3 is TGTGCCAGCGGAAGATTAGCAAATCAGCCCCAGCATTTT. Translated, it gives CASGRLANQPQHF.